This is a list of T cell receptor beta chains from one sample in a study of a mutant IDH1 vaccine in newly diagnosed glioma. Antigens of these TCRs are unknown. Sequencing used immunoSEQ multiplex PCR; TCRdb keeps in-frame clones, though not all of them. The sample records about 38,000 clones, approximately 80% being singletons. The sequences come from PBMCs, collected from a glioma patient whose treatment included an IDH1 peptide vaccine. The receptors come from a man aged 40-50 years with glioma. Each CDR3 is given with its conserved first and last residue. The order of the fields is clone size, J gene, V gene, D gene, CDR3 DNA, CDR3 protein. A D gene is named only where the DNA matches it firmly. Size values are once, few and many counts, or a class for expanded clones, and some rows have none.

clone_size: medium-sized
j_call: TRBJ1-1
v_call: TRBV5-1
d_call: .
cdr3_nt: TGCGCCAGCAGCTTGGGCCACAGGGATACCGGCACTGAAGCTTTCTTT
cdr3_aa: CASSLGHRDTGTEAFF

clone_size: .
j_call: TRBJ1-3
v_call: TRBV5-6
d_call: .
cdr3_nt: TGTGCCAGCAGCTTGTTCGGAGGGTCGGGAAACACCATATATTTT
cdr3_aa: CASSLFGGSGNTIYF

clone_size: .
j_call: TRBJ1-5
v_call: TRBV2
d_call: .
cdr3_nt: TGTGCCAGCAGTGAGGATCAATTCAATCAGCCCCAGCATTTT
cdr3_aa: CASSEDQFNQPQHF

clone_size: .
j_call: TRBJ1-3
v_call: TRBV25-1
d_call: TRBD1
cdr3_nt: TGTGCCAGCAGTGAAACAGGGGAGGCTGGAAACACCATATATTTT
cdr3_aa: CASSETGEAGNTIYF

clone_size: .
j_call: TRBJ1-5
v_call: TRBV27
d_call: .
cdr3_nt: TGTGCCAGCAGTTTCGGTAGCGGCAATCAGCCCCAGCATTTT
cdr3_aa: CASSFGSGNQPQHF

clone_size: once
j_call: TRBJ2-5
v_call: TRBV4-1
d_call: .
cdr3_nt: TGCGCCAGCAGCCAAGATGGGGCAGGAGGAGAGACCCAGTACTTC
cdr3_aa: CASSQDGAGGETQYF

clone_size: .
j_call: TRBJ2-3
v_call: TRBV13
d_call: .
cdr3_nt: TGTGCCAGCAGGGCCGGGCCTGCGCTGCCAGATACGCAGTATTTT
cdr3_aa: CASRAGPALPDTQYF

clone_size: .
j_call: TRBJ1-5
v_call: TRBV5-5
d_call: TRBD1
cdr3_nt: TGTGCCAGCAGCACAGGGGTTCAGCCCCAGCATTTT
cdr3_aa: CASSTGVQPQHF

clone_size: .
j_call: TRBJ2-5
v_call: TRBV19
d_call: .
cdr3_nt: TGTGCCAGTAGCCCCCGGACAGATCAAGAGACCCAGTACTTC
cdr3_aa: CASSPRTDQETQYF

clone_size: .
j_call: TRBJ1-1
v_call: TRBV6-5
d_call: TRBD1
cdr3_nt: TGTGCCAGCTCATCAGGGGGCCGGGGCACTGAAGCTTTCTTT
cdr3_aa: CASSSGGRGTEAFF

clone_size: .
j_call: TRBJ2-5
v_call: TRBV5-1
d_call: .
cdr3_nt: TGCGCCAGCAGCCGTGGCGCCGTGGCGGGGGAGACCCAGTACTTC
cdr3_aa: CASSRGAVAGETQYF

clone_size: .
j_call: TRBJ1-2
v_call: TRBV5-1
d_call: TRBD1
cdr3_nt: TGCGCCAGCAGCTTGGGGGGACAGGATTACTATGGCTACACCTTC
cdr3_aa: CASSLGGQDYYGYTF

clone_size: .
j_call: TRBJ2-1
v_call: TRBV6-5
d_call: .
cdr3_nt: TGTGCCAGCAGTCTGGACGGATCAGCCAATGAGCAGTTCTTC
cdr3_aa: CASSLDGSANEQFF

clone_size: .
j_call: TRBJ2-2
v_call: TRBV9
d_call: .
cdr3_nt: TGTGCCAGCAGCGTAGTCGACAGCAACACCGGGGAGCTGTTTTTT
cdr3_aa: CASSVVDSNTGELFF

clone_size: once
j_call: TRBJ2-7
v_call: TRBV30
d_call: TRBD2
cdr3_nt: TGTGCCTGGAGTGTCCTGCCCGGGGGGTTGAGGGTGCAGTACTTC
cdr3_aa: CAWSVLPGGLRVQYF

clone_size: .
j_call: TRBJ1-4
v_call: TRBV4-1
d_call: .
cdr3_nt: TGCGCCAGCAGCGAGCTTCCAGCGATATCAACTAATGAAAAACTGTTTTTT
cdr3_aa: CASSELPAISTNEKLFF

clone_size: .
j_call: TRBJ2-7
v_call: TRBV2
d_call: TRBD1
cdr3_nt: TGTGCCAGCAGTGCACCTCGGACAGGGTTCGAGCAGTACTTC
cdr3_aa: CASSAPRTGFEQYF

clone_size: once
j_call: TRBJ1-2
v_call: TRBV27
d_call: TRBD1
cdr3_nt: TGTGCCAGCAGCCTAGGAACGGGACAGACCTATGGCTACACCTTC
cdr3_aa: CASSLGTGQTYGYTF

clone_size: .
j_call: TRBJ1-5
v_call: TRBV5-4
d_call: .
cdr3_nt: TGTGCCAGCAGCCCCGGGACCTATGGGAGCAATCAGCCCCAGCATTTT
cdr3_aa: CASSPGTYGSNQPQHF

clone_size: .
j_call: TRBJ1-4
v_call: TRBV6-5
d_call: .
cdr3_nt: TGTGCCAGCAGTGCCAGGAGAAATGAAAAACTGTTTTTT
cdr3_aa: CASSARRNEKLFF

clone_size: .
j_call: TRBJ1-1
v_call: TRBV10-3
d_call: .
cdr3_nt: TGTGCCATCAGTGAGTCCCCGGGTGGGCAGGGAAGGACTGAAGCTTTCTTT
cdr3_aa: CAISESPGGQGRTEAFF

clone_size: .
j_call: TRBJ2-3
v_call: TRBV27
d_call: .
cdr3_nt: TGTGCCAGCAGTTACCCCGGGGGCGCACCCAGCACAGATACGCAGTATTTT
cdr3_aa: CASSYPGGAPSTDTQYF

clone_size: .
j_call: TRBJ1-3
v_call: TRBV7-9
d_call: .
cdr3_nt: TGTGCCAGCGGGCGGGGGGACTCTGGAAACACCATATATTTT
cdr3_aa: CASGRGDSGNTIYF

clone_size: .
j_call: TRBJ2-3
v_call: TRBV6-5
d_call: TRBD1
cdr3_nt: TGTGCCAGCAGTTACTCTGGGACAGGAGGGGATACGCAGTATTTT
cdr3_aa: CASSYSGTGGDTQYF

clone_size: .
j_call: TRBJ2-2
v_call: TRBV2
d_call: .
cdr3_nt: TGTGCCAGCACACCCAATTCAATTACCGGGGAGCTGTTTTTT
cdr3_aa: CASTPNSITGELFF

clone_size: .
j_call: TRBJ1-1
v_call: TRBV7-9
d_call: .
cdr3_nt: TGTGCCAGCAGCCCACAGGGTATGAACACTGAAGCTTTCTTT
cdr3_aa: CASSPQGMNTEAFF

clone_size: .
j_call: TRBJ1-4
v_call: TRBV11-2
d_call: TRBD1
cdr3_nt: TGTGCCAGCAGCTTAGTTAGGGGGCCTGGTAATGAAAAACTGTTTTTT
cdr3_aa: CASSLVRGPGNEKLFF

clone_size: .
j_call: TRBJ1-1
v_call: TRBV10-3
d_call: .
cdr3_nt: TGTGCCATCAATGGACAATCGAGCACTGAAGCTTTCTTT
cdr3_aa: CAINGQSSTEAFF

clone_size: .
j_call: TRBJ1-5
v_call: TRBV19
d_call: TRBD1
cdr3_nt: TGTGCCAGTAGCCAGAGCCCAGGGGGGAATCAGCCCCAGCATTTT
cdr3_aa: CASSQSPGGNQPQHF

clone_size: .
j_call: TRBJ2-3
v_call: TRBV6-1
d_call: TRBD1
cdr3_nt: TGTGCCAGCAGGGTACAGGGGGGAGGTTTAGATACGCAGTATTTT
cdr3_aa: CASRVQGGGLDTQYF

clone_size: .
j_call: TRBJ1-6
v_call: TRBV19
d_call: .
cdr3_nt: TGTGCCAGTAGCCCTCTTGTGAATTCACCCCTCCACTTT
cdr3_aa: CASSPLVNSPLHF